This entry describes one T cell receptor (beta chain). Its antigen is as yet unknown. A much larger clone lies one base from this, so it may be a read error. The CDR3 runs to 15 residues. The V end was cut by 4 bases, the J end by 5 bases, with 15 bases between. The V gene's germline CDR1 is SGHTA and CDR2 FQGNSA. These data belong to a study of human T cells and chemical hapten exposure. Study-wide points: DPC sensitization produced no change in TCRs with frequency above 1 in 1000.

TCRdb reprocessed the RACE reads with MiXCR, giving one entry per CDR3 protein. The data show a few hundred thousand distinct CDR3 sequences, with 4.8% seen just once and roughly 2.4% held by the top ten. The time point: patch test 1, 2 weeks after DPC sensitization. The treatment here: therapeutic diphenylcyclopropenone sensitization with weekly scalp DPC. Total RNA was isolated from whole blood that had not been fractionated. This chain joins TRBV7-2 and TRBJ2-1; a possible D gene is TRBD1 (6 bases). The sequencing used whole blood, collected in connection with sensitization to the hapten diphenylcyclopropenone (DPC). The TCR originated in a woman aged 45-65 years with alopecia areata. Some clones in this sample may be carry-over from other donors' samples. As DNA, the CDR3 is TGTGCCAGCAGCTATTACAGGGCGAATAACAATGAGCAGTTCTTC. It translates to CASSYYRANNNEQFF.